Shown below are 8 T cell receptor beta chains from a single sample sequenced in a study of shared clonotypes between healthy human individuals. Terminally differentiated effector memory CD45RA+ cells were left out of the naive CD8 fraction, which was CD45RO-negative and positively selected for CCR7. Sequenced by immunoSEQ multiplex PCR; TCRdb stores in-frame clones only, minus some. This sample has more than 2 million clones, with approximately 94% found just once. The material sequenced was naive CD8+ T cells sorted from blood. These TCRs come from a man aged 18 to 35 in good health.

The rearrangement uses TRBV7-9 and TRBJ2-2, with 7 bases fitting TRBD1. The CDR3 is made up of 15 amino acids. Germline trimming cut 5 bases from V and 6 bases from J; bases unmatched to any gene: 9. Germline V lookup: CDR1 SEHNR, CDR2 FQNEAQ (reference sequence). This chain's CDR3 is CASSPRQGGAGELFF. The CDR3 nucleotides are TGTGCCAGCAGCCCGAGACAGGGTGGGGCCGGGGAGCTGTTTTTT. Together with reference TRBV7-9 and TRBJ2-2, the CDR3 gives the full variable domain: DTGVSQNPRHKITKRGQNVTFRCDPISEHNRLYWYRQTLGQGPEFLTYFQNEAQLEKSRLLSDRFSAERPKGSFSTLEIQRTEQGDSAMYLCASSPRQGGAGELFFGEGSRLTVL.

The CDR3 protein is CASRHLTERGDTQYF. The CDR3, as DNA: TGTGCCAGCAGACATCTTACGGAGAGGGGAGATACGCAGTATTTT. The V gene is TRBV27, the J gene TRBJ2-3; D assignment may be TRBD1 or TRBD2 (5 bases each). The germline V gene has CDR1 MNHEY and CDR2 SMNVEV (reference sequence). Trimming shortened V by 6 bases and J by 5 bases, and 18 bases separated the two germline ends. This CDR3 contains 15 residues.

In DNA form, the CDR3 reads TGTGCCAGCAGCACCGATACAGGGCCCTACGAGCAGTACTTC. The encoded protein is CASSTDTGPYEQYF. The genes are TRBV7-9 and TRBJ2-7; tentatively, D is TRBD1 (6 bases). The length of the CDR3 is 14 residues. Germline lookup yields CDR1 SEHNR and CDR2 FQNEAQ (reference sequence). V was shortened by 5 bases and J by 2 bases, with 13 bases between the two germline ends.

This chain links TRBV14 with TRBJ2-1, with D perhaps TRBD1 (6 bases). Germline V gives CDR1 SGHDN, CDR2 FVKESK. V lost 2 bases and J 13 bases, leaving 15 bases between the germline ends. The length of the CDR3 is 13 residues. The CDR3 reads CASSQLFQGLQFF. CDR3 in DNA: TGTGCCAGCAGCCAATTATTCCAGGGGCTACAGTTCTTC. Filled out from reference TRBV14 and TRBJ2-1, the complete variable domain reads EAGVTQFPSHSVIEKGQTVTLRCDPISGHDNLYWYRRVMGKEIKFLLHFVKESKQDESGMPNNRFLAERTGGTYSTLKVQPAELEDSGVYFCASSQLFQGLQFFGPGTRLTVL.

Regarding this clone: The same CDR3 arises from other DNA sequences in this sample as well. This chain joins TRBV30 and TRBJ1-2; the D is unclear. This CDR3 has 10 amino acids. The V gene's germline CDR1 is GTSNPN and CDR2 SVGIG (reference sequence). Trimming pared 3 bases from V and 8 bases from J, leaving 7 bases between. CDR3 bases: TGTGCCTGGAGGGGGTACGGCTACACCTTC. Protein: CAWRGYGYTF.

The chain employs TRBV9 and TRBJ2-1; 8 bases are shared with TRBD2. This CDR3 contains 15 residues. Germline V gene data show CDR1 as SGDLS and CDR2 as YYNGEE. J lost 0 bases, V lost 4 bases, and 3 bases had no gene match. CDR3 protein: CASSTSGFSYNEQFF. In DNA, the CDR3 is TGTGCCAGCAGCACTAGCGGCTTCTCCTACAATGAGCAGTTCTTC.

The chain employs TRBV18 and TRBJ2-7, with 8 nucleotides matching TRBD2. The V and J ends lost 3 bases and 7 bases, in that order; junction bases with no gene match: 8. Looked up from germline, CDR1 is KGHSH and CDR2 is LQKENI. CDR3 length: 14 amino acids. The CDR3 DNA follows: TGTGCCAGCTCACCCCCGGGGGGGCGAGGGGAGCAGTACTTC. This codes for CASSPPGGRGEQYF.

This clone appeared a single time. The CDR3 bases are TGTGCCAGCAGAGGGGGACAGGGGGCGTTCACCGGGGAGCTGTTTTTT. Encoded protein: CASRGGQGAFTGELFF. V and J are TRBV2 and TRBJ2-2, with TRBD1 matching over 12 bases. The germline CDR1 and CDR2 sequences are SNHLY and FYNNEI. With 6 bases clipped from V and 4 bases from J, the junction kept 6 bases outside the gene matches. The CDR3 contains 16 residues.